This TCR beta chain was documented in a study of blood T cell repertoires in COVID-19. The data were produced by immunoSEQ multiplex PCR, yet TCRdb's version contains in-frame clones alone and is incomplete. The sample carries roughly 300,000 clones, 75% to 95% recorded once. V was pared by 3 bases and J by 6 bases, with 8 bases of the junction left unmatched. Germline V gives CDR1 MNHEY, CDR2 SVGAGI. CDR3 length: 16 residues. The J gene is TRBJ1-4, the V gene TRBV6-5, with TRBD1 matching over 9 bases. The TCR originated in a woman aged 25 to 45 with COVID-19, enrolled during active disease. The sample was peripheral blood. CDR3 sequence (DNA): TGTGCCAGCAGTTATCTTCCGGGACAGGGTTATGAAAAACTGTTTTTT. It yields the protein CASSYLPGQGYEKLFF.